This is a list of T cell receptor beta chains from one sample in a study of Ad26.COV2.S vaccination and SARS-CoV-2 variants. Repertoires were generated with immunoSEQ multiplex PCR, while TCRdb's copy carries only in-frame clones and drops some. The table shows around 380,000 clones, with roughly nine tenths occurring only once. Source: peripheral blood, taken in a trial of Ad26.COV2.S vaccine versus placebo. The receptors come from a person between 18 and 65 years old who received the Ad26.COV2.S COVID-19 vaccine or a placebo. CDR3s include the opening cysteine and the closing phenylalanine or tryptophan. A D gene is named only where the DNA matches it firmly. Some rows mark clone size as missing; the rest say once, few, many or name a class of expanded clone.

v_call	j_call	d_call	clone_size	cdr3_nt	cdr3_aa
TRBV9	TRBJ2-1	TRBD2	-	TGTGCCAGCAGCCCCCTTTCCGGGGGGATCAGTAATGAGCAGTTCTTC	CASSPLSGGISNEQFF
TRBV5-1	TRBJ2-7	-	-	TGCGCCGGCCTAAAGGGTTACGAGCAGTACTTC	CAGLKGYEQYF
TRBV7-9	TRBJ1-3	-	few	TGTGCCAGCAGGGAAGGAAACACCATATATTTT	CASREGNTIYF
TRBV11-2	TRBJ2-7	-	-	TGTGCCAGCAGCCCCGACAGTTCCTACGAGCAGTACTTC	CASSPDSSYEQYF
TRBV7-2	TRBJ2-5	TRBD2	-	TGTGCCAGCAGCTTAGGACTAGCGGGGAGACCATTCCAAGAGACCCAGTACTTC	CASSLGLAGRPFQETQYF
TRBV5-1	TRBJ1-6	TRBD1	-	TGCGCCAGCAGCTTGAATTACGGGACAGGGGCCCCGAGACCCCTCCACTTT	CASSLNYGTGAPRPLHF
TRBV5-4	TRBJ2-5	TRBD1	-	TGTGCCAGCAGCTTTCCGGGCAGGGGGCCCTCCCAAGAGACCCAGTACTTC	CASSFPGRGPSQETQYF
TRBV11-3	TRBJ2-3	-	few	TGTGCCAGCAGCTTAGGCAGCACAGATACGCAGTATTTT	CASSLGSTDTQYF
TRBV5-6	TRBJ1-5	TRBD1	-	TGTGCCAGCAGCTCGGTCAGGGGGAGCAATCAGCCCCAGCATTTT	CASSSVRGSNQPQHF
TRBV5-1	TRBJ1-1	-	-	TGCGCCAGCAGCCTACTCACAGGGCTGAGGAAGTATGAAGCTTTCTTT	CASSLLTGLRKYEAFF
TRBV6-5	TRBJ2-1	-	-	TGTGCCAGCACCAACGGGGCAGGGGGGTACAATGAGCAGTTCTTC	CASTNGAGGYNEQFF
TRBV5-1	TRBJ2-7	TRBD2	-	TGCGCCAGCAGCCCGTCCGGGACTAGCGGGGGGTACGAGCAGTACTTC	CASSPSGTSGGYEQYF
TRBV2	TRBJ1-1	-	-	TGTGCCAGCAGTGAACAACCCGGGATGAAAGCTTTCTTT	CASSEQPGMKAFF
TRBV2	TRBJ2-1	TRBD1	-	TGTGCCAGCAGTGAAAGGTACCGGGACAGGGCTTTGTACAATGAGCAGTTCTTC	CASSERYRDRALYNEQFF
TRBV7-9	TRBJ1-1	-	once	TGTGCCAGCAGCTTACTTAAGGCTGAAGCTTTCTTT	CASSLLKAEAFF
TRBV5-1	TRBJ2-6	-	-	TGCGCCAGCAGCTTGGAGTGGAGCTTTGTCAGCTCTGGGGCCAACGTCCTGACTTTC	CASSLEWSFVSSGANVLTF
TRBV29-1	TRBJ2-3	-	-	TGCAGCGTTGCGGAGAGGATGTCCCGGGGGAAGTCACCAGATACGCAGTATTTT	CSVAERMSRGKSPDTQYF
TRBV5-1	TRBJ2-5	TRBD2	-	TGCGCCAGCAGCCCATCCCCCGGGCCGGGAGGCCAAGAGACCCAGTACTTC	CASSPSPGPGGQETQYF
TRBV4-3	TRBJ2-7	-	-	TGCGCCAGCAGCCAAGAAGCCAGGGACTACGAGCAGTACTTC	CASSQEARDYEQYF
TRBV11-2	TRBJ2-7	-	-	TGTGCCAGCAACTGGAGGAGGGAATTACACGAGCAGTACTTC	CASNWRRELHEQYF
TRBV27	TRBJ1-6	TRBD1	-	TGTGCCAGCAGTCACGGACAGGGAATTGGTTCACCCCTCCACTTT	CASSHGQGIGSPLHF
TRBV27	TRBJ1-6	-	-	TGTGCCAGCAGTTTTCGTCTCGGAGACACTAATAATTCACCCCTCCACTTT	CASSFRLGDTNNSPLHF
TRBV5-1	TRBJ2-5	-	-	TGCGCCAGCAGCTTGCGCGTCCGGGAGACCCAGTACTTC	CASSLRVRETQYF
TRBV18	TRBJ1-1	-	once	TGTGCCAGCTCACCCCCCGTCGACAGCACCGCGGAAGCTTTCTTT	CASSPPVDSTAEAFF
TRBV4-3	TRBJ1-3	-	-	TGCGCCAGCAGCCTGGGCGGGGAATACGATGCGTCTGGAAACACCATATATTTT	CASSLGGEYDASGNTIYF
TRBV7-2	TRBJ2-3	TRBD1	-	TGTGCCAGCAGCTCCGACGGGACAGGGGCAGATACGCAGTATTTT	CASSSDGTGADTQYF